What follows are 17 T cell receptor beta chains derived from one specimen sequenced in a study of blood T cell repertoires in COVID-19. Repertoires were generated with immunoSEQ multiplex PCR, while TCRdb's copy carries only in-frame clones and drops some. The repertoire has roughly 180,000 clones, around 87% of them found once; the top ten carry 2% to 2.5%. The sequencing input was PBMCs or T cells enriched from blood (not recorded which). The receptors were gathered from a woman aged 25 to 45 who had recovered from COVID-19.

In DNA form, the CDR3 reads TGTGCCAGCTCACCACTCGGGACAGGGCGACAGGACACTGAAGCTTTCTTT. This translates into CASSPLGTGRQDTEAFF. This chain links TRBV18 with TRBJ1-1; 9 nucleotides line up with TRBD1. With 1 base clipped from V and 3 bases from J, the junction kept 9 bases outside the gene matches. This CDR3 region has 17 residues. CDR1 is KGHSH and CDR2 is LQKENI in the germline V gene.

The rearrangement joins TRBV6-4 to TRBJ2-1; D possibly corresponds to TRBD2 (6 bases). V dropped 4 bases and J dropped 7 bases, with 17 bases sitting between them. The CDR3 is made up of 15 amino acids. The germline gives CDR1 MRHNA, CDR2 SNTAGT. The CDR3 loop reads CASSAEGGLKNEQFF. The CDR3 region has the DNA TGTGCCAGCAGTGCGGAGGGCGGTCTGAAAAATGAGCAGTTCTTC.

This chain uses TRBV29-1 with TRBJ1-1; the D gene is possibly TRBD1 (5 bases). This CDR3 region has 13 residues. Trimming removed 6 bases at V and 1 base at J, with 12 bases between. The germline V gene encodes CDR1 SQVTM and CDR2 ANQGSEA. The CDR3 nucleotides read TGCAGCGTGACACAGGTCTCGAACACTGAAGCTTTCTTT. This sequence encodes CSVTQVSNTEAFF. The full variable domain, completed using reference TRBV29-1 and TRBJ1-1, is SAVISQKPSRDICQRGTSLTIQCQVDSQVTMMFWYRQQPGQSLTLIATANQGSEATYESGFVIDKFPISRPNLTFSTLTVSNMSPEDSSIYLCSVTQVSNTEAFFGQGTRLTVV.

The chain uses TRBV19 and TRBJ2-7; D may be TRBD1 (5 bases). V lost 5 bases and J 5 bases, leaving 10 bases between the germline ends. CDR3 size: 12 residues. In germline, CDR1 is LNHDA, CDR2 SQIVND (reference sequence). The DNA of the CDR3 is TGTGCCAGTAGTCAAGGGGCTAACGAGCAGTACTTC. Its translation is CASSQGANEQYF.

The V gene is TRBV5-6, the J gene TRBJ2-2; D possibly corresponds to TRBD1 (6 bases). CDR3 length: 15 amino acids. Germline lookup yields CDR1 SGHDT and CDR2 YYEEEE. V lost 3 bases, J lost 3 bases, and 12 bases lay in between. The CDR3 DNA is TGTGCCAGCAGCTCGACAGGAGCATACACCGGGGAGCTGTTTTTT. It encodes CASSSTGAYTGELFF.

V gene TRBV6-4 combines with J gene TRBJ2-1; 12 nucleotides line up with TRBD2. The CDR3 consists of 16 residues. Germline V gene sequence: CDR1 MRHNA, CDR2 SNTAGT. J was trimmed by 8 bases and V by 0 bases; bases with no gene match: 5. In DNA form, the CDR3 reads TGTGCCAGCAGTGACTCCCGGACTAGCGGGATGGATGAGCAGTTCTTC. Translated, it gives CASSDSRTSGMDEQFF.

The chain employs TRBV19 and TRBJ1-2; a possible D gene is TRBD1 (5 bases). The CDR3 is 13 residues long. Germline V gives CDR1 LNHDA, CDR2 SQIVND (reference sequence). V lost 3 bases and J lost 3, with 8 bases in between. CDR3 sequence (DNA): TGTGCCAGTAGTATTTTAGGGGACTATGGCTACACCTTC. It specifies CASSILGDYGYTF.

The chain has TRBV15 and TRBJ1-5; maybe TRBD1 (5 bases). This CDR3 spans 23 amino acids. The germline gives CDR1 LNHNV, CDR2 YYDKDF (reference sequence). V gave up 1 base and J gave up 0 bases, with 31 bases separating them. DNA of the CDR3: TGTGCCACCAGCAGAGCTGGGGCGGACCCGTCCCTTATAGAATTCTATAGCAATCAGCCCCAGCATTTT. Translated, it gives CATSRAGADPSLIEFYSNQPQHF.

Concerning this clone itself: This may come from a read error, since a much larger clone is one base off. V usage is TRBV5-1 and J usage is TRBJ2-1; 13 bases fit TRBD2. The CDR3 runs 15 residues. V was clipped by 3 bases and J by 4 bases; unmatched bases: 1. Germline CDR1 reads SGHRS; CDR2 reads YFSETQ. The CDR3 sequence is CASSSGLAGYNEQFF. The CDR3 DNA reads as TGCGCCAGCAGCTCGGGACTAGCGGGGTACAATGAGCAGTTCTTC.

The chain recombines TRBV4-2 with TRBJ1-2; 7 bases map to TRBD1. This CDR3 contains 13 residues. Losses at the gene ends were 5 bases for V and 4 bases for J; bases not matched to a gene: 4. The V gene's germline CDR1 is LGHNA and CDR2 YNFKEQ. The CDR3 loop reads CASSDREIYGYTF. The CDR3, as DNA: TGTGCCAGCAGCGACAGGGAAATCTATGGCTACACCTTC.

V gene TRBV9 combines with J gene TRBJ2-7, with D perhaps matching TRBD1 (7 bases). Looked up from germline, CDR1 is SGDLS and CDR2 is YYNGEE. V gave up 2 bases and J gave up 2 bases, with 17 bases separating them. This CDR3 has 16 residues. The CDR3 is CASSVQGGLEPYEQYF. CDR3 nucleotides: TGTGCCAGCAGCGTTCAGGGGGGACTCGAACCCTACGAGCAGTACTTC.

The J gene is TRBJ2-3, the V gene TRBV11-2; 10 bases fit TRBD1. The germline V gene encodes CDR1 SGHAT and CDR2 FQNNGV. The CDR3 sequence is 16 residues long. The V gene end was trimmed by 3 bases and the J gene end by 3 bases; junction bases not matched to a gene: 6. In DNA, the CDR3 is TGTGCCAGCAGCTTTCGGACAGGGGGGAGGACAGATACGCAGTATTTT. Translated, it gives CASSFRTGGRTDTQYF.

This rearrangement joins TRBV18 to TRBJ1-5; D not resolved. The CDR3 extends over 14 amino acids. The germline V and J ends were trimmed by 3 bases and 4 bases, with 10 bases remaining between them. Looked up from germline, CDR1 is KGHSH and CDR2 is LQKENI. CDR3 residues: CASSPATQNQPQHF. In DNA, the CDR3 is TGTGCCAGCTCACCTGCCACACAGAATCAGCCCCAGCATTTT.

The chain joins TRBV6-5 to TRBJ2-5; no clear D gene. CDR3 length equals 14 residues. Germline V lookup: CDR1 MNHEY, CDR2 SVGAGI. Trimming cost V 2 bases and J 3 bases, with 10 bases left between them. CDR3 DNA sequence: TGTGCCAGCAGTTACGGGTACAGTGAAGAGACCCAGTACTTC. It yields the protein CASSYGYSEETQYF.

The chain joins TRBV29-1 to TRBJ2-7; D perhaps matches TRBD2 (6 bases). Trimming took 4 bases from V and 5 from J, leaving 12 bases between them. The CDR3 covers 12 residues. CDR1 is SQVTM, CDR2 ANQGSEA, per germline. The CDR3 loop reads CSVGDSGHEQYF. The CDR3 DNA reads TGCAGCGTTGGGGACTCCGGACACGAGCAGTACTTC.

J is TRBJ1-1 and V is TRBV19; TRBD1 aligns across 8 bases. Per the germline V gene, CDR1 is LNHDA and CDR2 is SQIVND (reference sequence). The CDR3 totals 14 residues. V was clipped by 4 bases and J by 5 bases; unmatched bases: 6. Written as DNA, the CDR3 is TGTGCCAGTAGTACCCAGGGGGCGCGGACTGAAGCTTTCTTT. It specifies CASSTQGARTEAFF.

The chain links TRBV7-7 to TRBJ2-1; 9 nucleotides agree with TRBD2. The CDR3 is made up of 15 amino acids. Trimming removed 6 bases from V and 7 bases from J; junction bases left unmatched: 10. The germline CDR1 and CDR2 sequences are SSHAT and FNYEAQ (reference sequence). The CDR3 coding sequence is TGTGCCAGCAGTCGACTAGCGGCACCCAGGAATGAGCAGTTCTTC. Translation gives CASSRLAAPRNEQFF.